These 9 T cell receptor beta chains were all obtained from the same sample, sequenced in a study of Graves' ophthalmopathy and Graves' hyperthyroidism. RNA served as the template for amplifying TCR beta CDR3 regions. Amplification began with first-round RT-PCR using HTBI primers, then second-round multiplex PCR was performed. TCRdb re-derived calls from the multiplex PCR reads in MiXCR, one entry per CDR3 protein. The data show about 400,000 distinct CDR3 sequences, 15% seen once. The sample was peripheral blood. Receptor source: a woman younger than 35 with stable Graves' hyperthyroidism.

This clonotype was found many times. The DNA of the CDR3 is TGTGCCAGCAGCAATCCGTCGCTAGCGGGGGGTCCGTCCTCCTACGAGCAGTACTTC. It specifies CASSNPSLAGGPSSYEQYF. The rearrangement links TRBV11-2 to TRBJ2-7; TRBD2 aligns across 11 bases. There are 19 residues in the CDR3. CDR1 is SGHAT, CDR2 FQNNGV, per germline. Trimming cost V 5 bases and J 0 bases; bases outside gene matches: 15.

The chain has TRBV6-1 and TRBJ1-1; D unresolved. The ends were cut back, 2 bases at V and 0 bases at J, with 10 bases in the middle. Germline V gene data show CDR1 as MNHNS and CDR2 as SASEGT. The CDR3 covers 15 residues. The CDR3 nucleotides read TGTGCCAGCAGTGAACCTGGGGATCTGAACACTGAAGCTTTCTTT. Amino acids: CASSEPGDLNTEAFF.

This clonotype has only a few counts. The rearrangement joins TRBV3-1 to TRBJ1-5, with a possible D match to TRBD1 (5 bases). The CDR3 contains 14 residues. Germline-derived CDR1 and CDR2 are LGHDT and YNNKEL (reference sequence). The ends were cut back, 3 bases at V and 1 base at J, with 7 bases in the middle. DNA of the CDR3: TGTGCCAGCAGCCAGTGGGGGAGCAATCAGCCCCAGCATTTT. Encoded protein: CASSQWGSNQPQHF. The full variable domain, completed using reference TRBV3-1 and TRBJ1-5, is DTAVSQTPKYLVTQMGNDKSIKCEQNLGHDTMYWYKQDSKKFLKIMFSYNNKELIINETVPNRFSPKSPDKAHLNLHINSLELGDSAVYFCASSQWGSNQPQHFGDGTRLSIL.

This clonotype turned up a few times. The chain joins TRBV2 to TRBJ2-7; D is possibly TRBD1 or TRBD2 (5 bases each). The germline V gene encodes CDR1 SNHLY and CDR2 FYNNEI. V was shortened by 6 bases and J by 7 bases, with 13 bases between the two germline ends. This CDR3 region has 12 residues. The CDR3 DNA follows: TGTGCCAGCAGGGGGGATAACTATGAGCAGTACTTC. Translating gives CASRGDNYEQYF.

This clonotype was counted between two and nine times. V is TRBV4-2 and J is TRBJ2-5; D is undetermined. Germline assignment: CDR1 LGHNA and CDR2 YNFKEQ. V was pared by 4 bases and J by 3 bases, with 12 bases between. The CDR3 is 14 amino acids. DNA for the CDR3: TGTGCCAGCAGCCCAAAAAGGTCGGAAGAGACCCAGTACTTC. This translates into CASSPKRSEETQYF.

This clonotype was detected many times. The chain recombines TRBV7-2 with TRBJ1-1, with D unresolved. V was pared by 0 bases and J by 9 bases, with 11 bases between. Per germline, CDR1 SGHTA and CDR2 FQGNSA. The CDR3 spans 13 residues. The CDR3 DNA is TGTGCCAGCAGCTTAGCGTACGGGCCTCAAGCTTTCTTT. It translates to CASSLAYGPQAFF.

This clonotype was detected a few times. This chain uses TRBV5-1 with TRBJ2-4; 8 positions agree with TRBD1. The trim removed 3 bases at V and 6 bases at J, leaving 5 bases unmatched. Germline V gives CDR1 SGHRS, CDR2 YFSETQ. CDR3 size: 14 residues. The CDR3: CASSSDRGINIQYF. CDR3 coding DNA: TGCGCCAGCAGCTCTGACAGGGGAATAAACATTCAGTACTTC.

This chain links TRBV24-1 with TRBJ2-3; 9 bases align to TRBD2. The CDR3 sequence is 17 residues long. V gave up 5 bases and J gave up 3 bases; unmatched junction bases: 11. Germline lookup yields CDR1 KGHDR and CDR2 SFDVKD. The chain's CDR3 is CATSGWGSGGLTDTQYF. As DNA, the CDR3 is TGTGCCACCAGTGGCTGGGGTAGCGGGGGTTTAACAGATACGCAGTATTTT.

This clonotype was observed many times. The genes are TRBV6-5 and TRBJ1-6, with D possibly being TRBD1 (5 bases). Per germline, CDR1 MNHEY and CDR2 SVGAGI. The CDR3 has 14 residues. Trimming stripped 4 bases from V and 7 bases from J, with 11 bases between. The CDR3 loop is CASSFGGANSPLHF. CDR3 sequence (DNA): TGTGCCAGCAGTTTCGGAGGGGCCAATTCACCCCTCCACTTT.